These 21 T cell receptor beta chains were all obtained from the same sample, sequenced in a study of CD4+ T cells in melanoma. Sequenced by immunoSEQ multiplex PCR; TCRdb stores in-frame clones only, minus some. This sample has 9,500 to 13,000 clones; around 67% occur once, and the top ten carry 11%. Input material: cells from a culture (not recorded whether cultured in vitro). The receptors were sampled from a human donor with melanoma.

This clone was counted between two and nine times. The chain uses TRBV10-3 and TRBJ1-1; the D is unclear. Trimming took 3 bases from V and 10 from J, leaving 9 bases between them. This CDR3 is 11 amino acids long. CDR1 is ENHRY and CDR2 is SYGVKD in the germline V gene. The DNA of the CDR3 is TGTGCCATCAGTGAAGGAGCAGGAGCTTTCTTT. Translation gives CAISEGAGAFF.

For the CDR3, the DNA is TGCGCCAGCAGCCCTGGGGGAACCCACTATGGCTACACCTTC. As protein: CASSPGGTHYGYTF. This chain uses TRBV5-1 with TRBJ1-2; D possibly corresponds to TRBD1 (5 bases). This CDR3 region has 14 residues. CDR1 is SGHRS, CDR2 YFSETQ, per germline. V was shortened by 4 bases and J by 3 bases, with 13 bases between the two germline ends.

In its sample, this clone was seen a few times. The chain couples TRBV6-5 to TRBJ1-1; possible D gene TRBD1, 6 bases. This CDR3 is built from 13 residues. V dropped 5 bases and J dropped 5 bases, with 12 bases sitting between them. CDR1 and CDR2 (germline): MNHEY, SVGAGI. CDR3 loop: CASSRGRRTEAFF. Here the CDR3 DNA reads TGTGCCAGCAGTCGGGGGCGCCGGACTGAAGCTTTCTTT.

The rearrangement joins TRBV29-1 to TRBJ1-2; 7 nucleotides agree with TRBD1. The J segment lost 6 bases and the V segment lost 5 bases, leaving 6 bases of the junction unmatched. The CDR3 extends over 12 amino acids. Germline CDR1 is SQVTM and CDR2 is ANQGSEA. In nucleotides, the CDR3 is TGCAGCGTTAGGACAGGTCTCCATGGCTACACCTTC. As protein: CSVRTGLHGYTF.

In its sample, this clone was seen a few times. The CDR3 is CASSREGFEAFF. DNA for the CDR3: TGTGCCAGCAGCCGGGAAGGATTTGAAGCTTTCTTT. The J gene is TRBJ1-1, the V gene TRBV7-9; unclear D gene. Per the germline V gene, CDR1 is SEHNR and CDR2 is FQNEAQ (reference sequence). The length of the CDR3 is 12 residues. V lost 5 bases to trimming and J lost 7 bases, with 11 bases between them.

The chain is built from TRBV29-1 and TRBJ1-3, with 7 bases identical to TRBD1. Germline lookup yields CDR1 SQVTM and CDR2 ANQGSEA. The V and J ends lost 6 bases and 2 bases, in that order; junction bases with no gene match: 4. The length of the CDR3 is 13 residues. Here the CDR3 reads CSVTGQAGNTIYF. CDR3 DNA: TGCAGCGTGACCGGACAGGCTGGAAACACCATATATTTT.

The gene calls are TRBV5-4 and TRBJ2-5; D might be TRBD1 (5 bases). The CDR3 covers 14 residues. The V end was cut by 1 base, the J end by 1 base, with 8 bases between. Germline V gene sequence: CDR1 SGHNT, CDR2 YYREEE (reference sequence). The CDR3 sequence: CASSLSGIQETQYF. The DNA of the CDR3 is TGTGCCAGCAGCTTGTCAGGGATCCAAGAGACCCAGTACTTC.

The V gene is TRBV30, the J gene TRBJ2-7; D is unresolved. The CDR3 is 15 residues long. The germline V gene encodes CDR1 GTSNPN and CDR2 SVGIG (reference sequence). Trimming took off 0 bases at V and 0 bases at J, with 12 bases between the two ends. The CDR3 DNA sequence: TGTGCCTGGAGTGTCTGGCAGGCGAGCTCCTACGAGCAGTACTTC. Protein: CAWSVWQASSYEQYF.

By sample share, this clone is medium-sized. DNA for the CDR3: TGTGCCAGCAGCCTCGGGACAGCTACTGAAGCTTTCTTT. It translates to CASSLGTATEAFF. The chain couples TRBV5-6 to TRBJ1-1, with 7 positions matching TRBD1. J was trimmed by 5 bases and V by 4 bases; bases with no gene match: 5. Germline V gene data show CDR1 as SGHDT and CDR2 as YYEEEE. The CDR3 is made up of 13 amino acids.

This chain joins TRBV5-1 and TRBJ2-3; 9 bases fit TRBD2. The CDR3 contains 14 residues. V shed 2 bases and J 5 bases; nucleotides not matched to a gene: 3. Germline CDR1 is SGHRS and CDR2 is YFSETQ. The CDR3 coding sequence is TGCGCCAGCAGCTTAGCGGGGGGAGGAGATACGCAGTATTTT. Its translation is CASSLAGGGDTQYF.

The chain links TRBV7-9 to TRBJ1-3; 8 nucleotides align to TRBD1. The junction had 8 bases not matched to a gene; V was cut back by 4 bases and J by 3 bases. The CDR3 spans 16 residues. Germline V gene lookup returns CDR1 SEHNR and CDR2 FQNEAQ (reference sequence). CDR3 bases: TGTGCCAGCAGCTCCCACAGGGGGAACGGTGGAAACACCATATATTTT. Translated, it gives CASSSHRGNGGNTIYF.

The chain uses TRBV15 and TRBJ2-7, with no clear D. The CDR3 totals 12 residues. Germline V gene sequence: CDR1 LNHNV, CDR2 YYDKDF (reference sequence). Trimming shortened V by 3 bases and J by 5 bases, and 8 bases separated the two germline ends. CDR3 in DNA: TGTGCCACCAGCAGCGACAAAAACGAGCAGTACTTC. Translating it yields CATSSDKNEQYF.

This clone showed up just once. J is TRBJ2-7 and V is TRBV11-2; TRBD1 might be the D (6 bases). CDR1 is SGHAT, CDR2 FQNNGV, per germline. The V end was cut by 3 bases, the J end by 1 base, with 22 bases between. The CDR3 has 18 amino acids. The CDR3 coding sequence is TGTGCCAGCAGCTTTATGCCCTCCGGGACAAGATCTTCCTACGAGCAGTACTTC. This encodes CASSFMPSGTRSSYEQYF.

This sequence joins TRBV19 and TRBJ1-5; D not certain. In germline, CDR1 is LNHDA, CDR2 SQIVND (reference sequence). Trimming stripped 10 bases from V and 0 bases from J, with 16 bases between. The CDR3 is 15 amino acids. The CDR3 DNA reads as TGTGCCACCTCTCGGCCACGCAATAGCAATCAGCCCCAGCATTTT. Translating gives CATSRPRNSNQPQHF.

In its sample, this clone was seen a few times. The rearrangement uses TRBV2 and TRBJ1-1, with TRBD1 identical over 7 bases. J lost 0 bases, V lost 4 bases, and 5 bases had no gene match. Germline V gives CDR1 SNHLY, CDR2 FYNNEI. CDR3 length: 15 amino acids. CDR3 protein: CASSGGTAMNTEAFF. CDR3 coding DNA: TGTGCCAGCAGTGGGGGGACAGCCATGAACACTGAAGCTTTCTTT.

The CDR3 nucleotides are TGTGCCAGCAGACGGACAGGGACTTACTACGAGCAGTACTTC. This sequence encodes CASRRTGTYYEQYF. The chain uses TRBV2 and TRBJ2-7; 8 bases align to TRBD1. Trimming at V came to 6 bases and at J to 3 bases, leaving 7 bases not matched to a gene. The germline V gene encodes CDR1 SNHLY and CDR2 FYNNEI. The CDR3 has 14 amino acids.

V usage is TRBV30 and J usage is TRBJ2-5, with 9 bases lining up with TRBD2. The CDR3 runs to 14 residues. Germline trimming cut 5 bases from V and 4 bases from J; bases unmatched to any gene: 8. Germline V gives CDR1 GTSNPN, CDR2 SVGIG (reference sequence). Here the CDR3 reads CAWGRLAGIETQYF. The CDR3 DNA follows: TGTGCCTGGGGACGGCTAGCGGGGATAGAGACCCAGTACTTC.

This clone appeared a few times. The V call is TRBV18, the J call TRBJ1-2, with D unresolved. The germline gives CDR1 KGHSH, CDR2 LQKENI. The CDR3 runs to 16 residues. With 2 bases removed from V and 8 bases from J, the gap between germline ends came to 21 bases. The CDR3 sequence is CASSPGSQLSLGGYTF. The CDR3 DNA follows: TGTGCCAGCTCACCAGGGTCTCAGCTATCCCTGGGGGGCTACACCTTC.

The CDR3 nucleotides are TGCGCCAGCAGTGACGGTCGGGGCACTGAAGCTTTCTTT. Amino acids: CASSDGRGTEAFF. This chain connects TRBV10-2 to TRBJ1-1, with D hard to call. This CDR3 is 13 amino acids long. Trimming removed 3 bases at V and 4 bases at J, with 9 bases between. Germline V gene lookup returns CDR1 WSHSY and CDR2 SAAADI.

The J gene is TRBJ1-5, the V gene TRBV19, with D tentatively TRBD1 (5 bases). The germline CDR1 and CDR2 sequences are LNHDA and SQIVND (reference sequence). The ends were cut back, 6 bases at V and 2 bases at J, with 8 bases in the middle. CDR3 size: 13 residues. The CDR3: CASRTEGNQPQHF. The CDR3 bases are TGTGCCAGTAGGACAGAAGGCAATCAGCCCCAGCATTTT.

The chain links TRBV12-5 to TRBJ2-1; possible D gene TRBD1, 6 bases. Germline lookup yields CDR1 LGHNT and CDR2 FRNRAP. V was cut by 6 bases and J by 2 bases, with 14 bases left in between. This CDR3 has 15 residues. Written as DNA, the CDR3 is TGTGCTAGTGGACTCCGGGACACCACCTACAATGAGCAGTTCTTC. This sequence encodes CASGLRDTTYNEQFF. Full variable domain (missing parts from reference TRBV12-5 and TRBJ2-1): DARVTQTPRHKVTEMGQEVTMRCQPILGHNTVFWYRQTMMQGLELLAYFRNRAPLDDSGMPKDRFSAEMPDATLATLKIQPSEPRDSAVYFCASGLRDTTYNEQFFGPGTRLTVL.